These 17 T cell receptor beta chains share one sample of origin, sequenced in a study of blood T cell repertoires in COVID-19 (dated by TCRdb to about 2020). Receptors were amplified or captured by the immunoSEQ multiplex PCR assay. TCRdb took this table from immuneACCESS and kept in-frame rearrangements with V and J called. Such tables lack part of the clones; where checked against another copy, unresolved V genes explain under half of the gap, and the rest is unexplained. Within this sample are about 19,000 clones, with approximately 91% of them counted one time only. The ten biggest clones cover 11% of the sample. Sequencing input: peripheral blood. These receptors were obtained from a human donor in a cohort sampled during active COVID-19.

The chain is built from TRBV2 and TRBJ2-7, with 7 bases fitting TRBD1. Germline V gene lookup returns CDR1 SNHLY and CDR2 FYNNEI. The CDR3 is made up of 14 amino acids. Trimming removed 6 bases from V and 3 bases from J; junction bases left unmatched: 8. The CDR3 DNA reads as TGTGCCAGCAGGAGTGACGGGACAGTCTACGAGCAGTACTTC. It codes for CASRSDGTVYEQYF.

The chain links TRBV27 to TRBJ2-3, with 12 bases matching TRBD1. The V segment lost 6 bases and the J segment 3 bases; nucleotides outside the gene matches: 10. The CDR3 extends over 17 amino acids. Germline assignment: CDR1 MNHEY and CDR2 SMNVEV (reference sequence). The CDR3, as DNA: TGTGCCAGCAGCCTCCTGCCGGGACAGGGGGCAACAGATACGCAGTATTTT. Amino acid sequence: CASSLLPGQGATDTQYF.

The V gene is TRBV5-1, the J gene TRBJ1-1; no firm D call. This CDR3 is 13 amino acids long. Germline CDR1 reads SGHRS; CDR2 reads YFSETQ. V was trimmed by 1 base and J by 0 bases, leaving 4 bases between them. The CDR3 bases are TGCGCCAGCAGCTTGCAGTTGAACACTGAAGCTTTCTTT. Translated: CASSLQLNTEAFF.

The CDR3 nucleotides are TGTGCCAGCAGTGAAAACGGACAGCGCTATGGCTACACCTTC. This encodes CASSENGQRYGYTF. The V and J genes are TRBV25-1 and TRBJ1-2; D perhaps matches TRBD1 (6 bases). Trimming pared 2 bases from V and 4 bases from J, leaving 11 bases between. CDR3 length: 14 amino acids. The germline V gene encodes CDR1 MGHDK and CDR2 SYGVNS.

The genes are TRBV9 and TRBJ2-1; 10 nucleotides align to TRBD2. Germline V lookup: CDR1 SGDLS, CDR2 YYNGEE. The length of the CDR3 is 15 residues. V gave up 0 bases and J gave up 6 bases; unmatched junction bases: 3. The CDR3 loop reads CASSVGRTSGNEQFF. In nucleotides, the CDR3 is TGTGCCAGCAGCGTAGGAAGGACTAGCGGCAATGAGCAGTTCTTC.

V is TRBV10-1 and J is TRBJ2-5; D gene ambiguous. The CDR3 loop spans 13 amino acids. Trimming left V 0 bases short and J 1 base short, with 3 bases between. Per germline, CDR1 WNHNN and CDR2 SYGVQD (reference sequence). Here the CDR3 reads CASSESLQETQYF. As DNA, the CDR3 is TGCGCCAGCAGTGAGTCCCTCCAAGAGACCCAGTACTTC.

This chain joins TRBV11-3 and TRBJ2-3, with 7 bases matching TRBD2. V was clipped by 5 bases and J by 4 bases; unmatched bases: 9. The CDR3 has 15 residues. Germline CDR1 SGHNT, CDR2 YENEEA. CDR3 region: CASSPRGGVADTQYF. The CDR3 DNA sequence: TGTGCCAGCAGCCCCCGGGGAGGGGTCGCAGATACGCAGTATTTT.

CDR3: CASRRARLTYETQYF. Here the CDR3 DNA reads TGTGCCAGCCGGCGGGCCAGACTCACCTACGAGACCCAGTACTTC. The chain employs TRBV6-5 and TRBJ2-5; perhaps TRBD2 as D (5 bases). The CDR3 runs 15 residues. Trimming took off 8 bases at V and 5 bases at J, with 21 bases between the two ends. The germline V gene encodes CDR1 MNHEY and CDR2 SVGAGI.

The V and J genes are TRBV9 and TRBJ2-2, with 7 bases matching TRBD2. The CDR3 totals 15 residues. Germline V gene sequence: CDR1 SGDLS, CDR2 YYNGEE. V lost 0 bases, J lost 6 bases, and 5 bases stayed unmatched. The CDR3 DNA reads TGTGCCAGCAGCGTAGTCGATCGGGGGGCCGGGGAGCTGTTTTTT. Encoded protein: CASSVVDRGAGELFF.

The chain recombines TRBV6-6 with TRBJ2-2; 7 bases match TRBD1. V trimming: 5 bases; J trimming: 4 bases; junction bases outside the gene matches: 7. This CDR3 is 15 amino acids long. Germline lookup yields CDR1 MNHNY and CDR2 SVGAGI (reference sequence). CDR3 nucleotide sequence: TGTGCCAGCAGTAAGTCCCGGGACAGCACCGGGGAGCTGTTTTTT. Translated, it gives CASSKSRDSTGELFF.

The chain couples TRBV19 to TRBJ1-1; D may be TRBD1 (5 bases). Between the trimmed V and J ends, which lost 7 bases and 4 bases, there was a span of 19 bases. CDR3 length equals 15 residues. Germline V gene sequence: CDR1 LNHDA, CDR2 SQIVND (reference sequence). CDR3: CASMASGRGITEAFF. Written as DNA, the CDR3 is TGTGCCAGTATGGCGTCAGGTAGGGGAATCACTGAAGCTTTCTTT.

The chain uses TRBV9 and TRBJ2-5; no clear D gene. The CDR3 has 14 residues. V shed 2 bases and J shed 1 base, with 9 bases lying between them. The germline V gene has CDR1 SGDLS and CDR2 YYNGEE. Here the CDR3 DNA reads TGTGCCAGCAGCGTGGGCAGTAGCCAAGAGACCCAGTACTTC. It encodes CASSVGSSQETQYF. The full variable domain, rest sourced from reference TRBV9 and TRBJ2-5, is DSGVTQTPKHLITATGQRVTLRCSPRSGDLSVYWYQQSLDQGLQFLIQYYNGEERAKGNILERFSAQQFPDLHSELNLSSLELGDSALYFCASSVGSSQETQYFGPGTRLLVL.

This clone is judged hyperexpanded. The rearrangement links TRBV6-5 to TRBJ1-2; tentatively, D is TRBD1 (5 bases). V dropped 6 bases and J dropped 8 bases, with 19 bases sitting between them. The germline V gene encodes CDR1 MNHEY and CDR2 SVGAGI. The CDR3 covers 14 residues. In DNA, the CDR3 is TGTGCCAGCAGCCAATATGTCATGGGGCACGGCTACACCTTC. It translates to CASSQYVMGHGYTF.

The chain's CDR3 is CASSLSRPQPQHF. The CDR3, as DNA: TGTGCCAGCAGCCTCAGTCGCCCTCAGCCCCAGCATTTT. The V gene is TRBV14, the J gene TRBJ1-5; D gene ambiguous. With 4 bases removed from V and 6 bases from J, the gap between germline ends came to 10 bases. The CDR3 runs to 13 residues. Germline CDR1 is SGHDN and CDR2 is FVKESK.

CDR3 residues: CASSLPQGADTQYF. CDR3 nucleotide sequence: TGCGCCAGCAGCTTACCCCAGGGGGCAGATACGCAGTATTTT. The chain uses TRBV5-1 and TRBJ2-3; 7 nucleotides line up with TRBD1. The germline gives CDR1 SGHRS, CDR2 YFSETQ. This CDR3 is 14 amino acids long. The junction had 4 bases not matched to a gene; V was cut back by 2 bases and J by 4 bases.

V and J are TRBV18 and TRBJ1-1, with D tentatively TRBD1 (5 bases). Germline CDR1 reads KGHSH; CDR2 reads LQKENI. The CDR3 spans 14 residues. Trimming took off 2 bases at V and 4 bases at J, with 11 bases between the two ends. The CDR3 DNA reads TGTGCCAGCTCACCAACCCAGGGAACCACTGAAGCTTTCTTT. Amino acid sequence: CASSPTQGTTEAFF. The variable domain in full, completed from reference TRBV18 and TRBJ1-1, reads NAGVMQNPRHLVRRRGQEARLRCSPMKGHSHVYWYRQLPEEGLKFMVYLQKENIIDESGMPKERFSAEFPKEGPSILRIQQVVRGDSAAYFCASSPTQGTTEAFFGQGTRLTVV.

The V and J genes are TRBV11-2 and TRBJ1-2, with a tentative D call TRBD1 (6 bases). Germline lookup yields CDR1 SGHAT and CDR2 FQNNGV. The CDR3 is 12 residues long. V lost 7 bases and J lost 8, with 14 bases in between. DNA of the CDR3: TGTGCCAGCACCATTCAGGGGCAAGGCTACACCTTC. Translating gives CASTIQGQGYTF.